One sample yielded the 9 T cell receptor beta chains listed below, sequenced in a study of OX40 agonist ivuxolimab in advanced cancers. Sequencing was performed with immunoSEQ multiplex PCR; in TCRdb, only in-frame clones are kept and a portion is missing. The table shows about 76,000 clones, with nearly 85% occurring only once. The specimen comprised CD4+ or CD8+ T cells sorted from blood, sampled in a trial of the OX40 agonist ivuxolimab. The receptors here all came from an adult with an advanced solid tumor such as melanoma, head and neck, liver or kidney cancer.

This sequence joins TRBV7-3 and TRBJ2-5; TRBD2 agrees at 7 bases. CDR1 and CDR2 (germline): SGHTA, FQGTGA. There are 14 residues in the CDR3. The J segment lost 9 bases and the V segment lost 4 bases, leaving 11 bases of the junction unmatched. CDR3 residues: CASSSSLAAYSQYF. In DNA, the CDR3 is TGTGCCAGCAGCTCCAGCCTAGCGGCGTACTCCCAGTACTTC.

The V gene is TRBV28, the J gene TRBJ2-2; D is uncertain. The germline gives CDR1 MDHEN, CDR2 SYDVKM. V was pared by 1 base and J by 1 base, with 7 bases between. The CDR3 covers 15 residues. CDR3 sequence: CASSLLPKNTGELFF. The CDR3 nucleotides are TGTGCCAGCAGTTTATTACCCAAGAACACCGGGGAGCTGTTTTTT. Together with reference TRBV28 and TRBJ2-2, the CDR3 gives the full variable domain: DVKVTQSSRYLVKRTGEKVFLECVQDMDHENMFWYRQDPGLGLRLIYFSYDVKMKEKGDIPEGYSVSREKKERFSLILESASTNQTSMYLCASSLLPKNTGELFFGEGSRLTVL.

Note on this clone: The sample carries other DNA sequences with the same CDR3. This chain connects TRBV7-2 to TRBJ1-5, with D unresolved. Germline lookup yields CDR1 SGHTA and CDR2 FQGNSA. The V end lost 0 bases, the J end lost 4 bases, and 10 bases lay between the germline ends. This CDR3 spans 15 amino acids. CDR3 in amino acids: CASSLAGLGNQPQHF. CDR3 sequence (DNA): TGTGCCAGCAGCTTAGCAGGGCTGGGTAATCAGCCCCAGCATTTT.

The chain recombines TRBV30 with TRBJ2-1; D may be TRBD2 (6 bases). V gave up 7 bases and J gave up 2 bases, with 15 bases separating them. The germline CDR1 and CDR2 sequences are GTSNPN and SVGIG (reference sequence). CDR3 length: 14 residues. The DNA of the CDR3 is TGTGCCTCTGTTTACGGGGGTACCTACAATGAGCAGTTCTTC. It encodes CASVYGGTYNEQFF.

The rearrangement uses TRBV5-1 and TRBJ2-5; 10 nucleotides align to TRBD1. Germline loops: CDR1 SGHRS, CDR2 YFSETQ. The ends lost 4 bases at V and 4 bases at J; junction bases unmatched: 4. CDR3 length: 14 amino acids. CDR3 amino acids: CASSATGGAETQYF. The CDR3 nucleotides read TGCGCCAGCAGCGCGACAGGGGGCGCAGAGACCCAGTACTTC.

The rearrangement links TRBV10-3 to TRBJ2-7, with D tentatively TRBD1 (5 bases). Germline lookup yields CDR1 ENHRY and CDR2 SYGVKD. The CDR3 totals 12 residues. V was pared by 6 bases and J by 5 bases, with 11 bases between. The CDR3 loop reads CAIRTVPHEQYF. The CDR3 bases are TGTGCCATCAGGACAGTGCCCCACGAGCAGTACTTC.

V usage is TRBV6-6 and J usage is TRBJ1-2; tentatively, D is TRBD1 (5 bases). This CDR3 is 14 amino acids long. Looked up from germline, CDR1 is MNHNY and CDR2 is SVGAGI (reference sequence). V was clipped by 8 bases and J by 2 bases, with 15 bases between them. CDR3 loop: CASHTTGGNYGYTF. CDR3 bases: TGTGCCAGCCATACAACCGGGGGGAACTATGGCTACACCTTC.

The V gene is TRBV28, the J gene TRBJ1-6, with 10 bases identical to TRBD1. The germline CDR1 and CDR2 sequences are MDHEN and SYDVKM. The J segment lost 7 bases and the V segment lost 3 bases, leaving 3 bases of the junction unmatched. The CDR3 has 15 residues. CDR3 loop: CASSFDRGRNSPLHF. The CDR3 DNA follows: TGTGCCAGCAGTTTCGACAGGGGGCGGAATTCACCCCTCCACTTT.

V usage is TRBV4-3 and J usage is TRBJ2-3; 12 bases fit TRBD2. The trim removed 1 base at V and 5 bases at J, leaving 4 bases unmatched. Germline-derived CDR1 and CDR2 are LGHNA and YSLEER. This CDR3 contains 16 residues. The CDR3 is CASSQGLAGAGDTQYF. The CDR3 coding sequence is TGCGCCAGCAGCCAAGGACTAGCGGGAGCTGGAGATACGCAGTATTTT.